What follows is one T cell receptor beta chain and its context. The V end lost 0 bases, the J end lost 8 bases, and 11 bases lay between the germline ends. The CDR3 length is 13 residues. The germline CDR1 and CDR2 sequences are SGHRS and YFSETQ. Treatment described: roughly 19 received Ad26.COV2.S at low or high dose, single or two shots; about 5 received placebo; per-sample allocation not given. Material that was analyzed had been drawn on day 63 after the first vaccine or placebo injection. These data originate in a study of Ad26.COV2.S vaccination and SARS-CoV-2 variants. Here immunoSEQ multiplex PCR was the method, and the copy in TCRdb shows in-frame clones only, minus some. The table has 440,000 or so clones, over 80% seen once; the top ten hold around 1.8%.

The chain is built from TRBV5-1 and TRBJ1-2; D gene ambiguous. The sequenced sample was peripheral blood, obtained in a trial of Ad26.COV2.S vaccine versus placebo. The TCR comes from a person aged 18 to 59 who received the Ad26.COV2.S COVID-19 vaccine or a placebo. DNA for the CDR3: TGCGCCAGCAGCTTGGAGTCAGCGGGGGGCTACACCTTC. Protein product: CASSLESAGGYTF.